This T cell receptor (beta chain) was observed in a study of neoadjuvant anti-PD-1 for oral cavity cancer. Between the trimmed V and J ends, which lost 3 bases and 4 bases, there was a span of 12 bases. The CDR3 has 14 amino acids. CDR1 and CDR2 (germline): LNHNV, YYDKDF (reference sequence). TCRdb keeps only in-frame clones here, not all; method: immunoSEQ multiplex PCR. The sample has more than 9,000 clones, 60% to 65% seen once. Specified time point: after neoadjuvant nivolumab, at surgical resection. V usage is TRBV15 and J usage is TRBJ1-1; no definite D call. The material was tumor tissue, obtained after nivolumab (anti-PD-1) treatment. The clonotype comes from a person between 40 and 85 years old with oral cavity squamous cell carcinoma. CDR3 protein: CATSRGGSPTEAFF. In nucleotides, the CDR3 is TGTGCCACCAGCAGGGGAGGGTCCCCCACTGAAGCTTTCTTT.